The 31 T cell receptor beta chains given below trace back to one sample, sequenced in a study of cytomegalovirus exposure and HLA in healthy donors. A multiplex PCR was run with 60 Vbeta primers and 13 Jbeta primers. Libraries were prepared by immunoSEQ multiplex PCR; TCRdb keeps only in-frame clonotypes and omits some of them. The data contain more than 200,000 clones, around 85% of them singletons. The sample consisted of PBMCs. The receptor source for this set is a human donor in good health.

V gene TRBV7-9 combines with J gene TRBJ1-1; D might be TRBD1 (6 bases). CDR3 length: 15 amino acids. The germline V gene has CDR1 SEHNR and CDR2 FQNEAQ (reference sequence). Trimming cost V 5 bases and J 7 bases, with 20 bases left between them. In DNA form, the CDR3 reads TGTGCCAGCAGCGGACGGGGGGCGTTTGGCCGTGAAGCTTTCTTT. It translates to CASSGRGAFGREAFF. Together with reference TRBV7-9 and TRBJ1-1, the CDR3 gives the full variable domain: DTGVSQNPRHKITKRGQNVTFRCDPISEHNRLYWYRQTLGQGPEFLTYFQNEAQLEKSRLLSDRFSAERPKGSFSTLEIQRTEQGDSAMYLCASSGRGAFGREAFFGQGTRLTVV.

This rearrangement joins TRBV18 to TRBJ2-5; 8 bases line up with TRBD2. Germline V gene data show CDR1 as KGHSH and CDR2 as LQKENI. CDR3 length: 14 residues. Trimming at V came to 6 bases and at J to 2 bases, leaving 5 bases not matched to a gene. CDR3 protein: CASSTRGGQETQYF. The CDR3 nucleotides are TGTGCCAGCTCCACCCGGGGGGGACAAGAGACCCAGTACTTC. The variable domain in full, with the rest retrieved from reference TRBV18 and TRBJ2-5, is NAGVMQNPRHLVRRRGQEARLRCSPMKGHSHVYWYRQLPEEGLKFMVYLQKENIIDESGMPKERFSAEFPKEGPSILRIQQVVRGDSAAYFCASSTRGGQETQYFGPGTRLLVL.

CDR3 region: CASSLLQQETQYF. CDR3 nucleotides: TGTGCCAGCAGCTTACTCCAGCAAGAGACCCAGTACTTC. The rearrangement joins TRBV7-2 to TRBJ2-5; D is undetermined. Germline assignment: CDR1 SGHTA and CDR2 FQGNSA. The V and J ends lost 2 bases and 2 bases respectively, with 6 bases between them. This CDR3 has 13 residues.

The chain recombines TRBV4-3 with TRBJ2-3; 12 nucleotides line up with TRBD2. CDR3 length: 16 amino acids. The trim removed 2 bases at V and 3 bases at J, leaving 3 bases unmatched. Germline values: CDR1 LGHNA, CDR2 YSLEER. CDR3 coding DNA: TGCGCCAGCAGCCAACTGACTAGCGGGAGAACAGATACGCAGTATTTT. This encodes CASSQLTSGRTDTQYF.

The rearrangement links TRBV28 to TRBJ2-1; 7 bases align to TRBD1. The CDR3 is 13 amino acids. The trim removed 7 bases at V and 4 bases at J, leaving 4 bases unmatched. Per the germline V gene, CDR1 is MDHEN and CDR2 is SYDVKM. As DNA, the CDR3 is TGTGCCAGCACCAGGGACAGTTACAATGAGCAGTTCTTC. Translating gives CASTRDSYNEQFF.

The J gene is TRBJ2-1, the V gene TRBV2; 15 bases are a match to TRBD2. V was pared by 4 bases and J by 4 bases, with 2 bases of the junction left unmatched. CDR3 length: 16 amino acids. Germline values: CDR1 SNHLY, CDR2 FYNNEI. CDR3 loop: CASSVGLAGGYNEQFF. In DNA form, the CDR3 reads TGTGCCAGCAGTGTAGGACTAGCGGGAGGGTACAATGAGCAGTTCTTC.

The gene calls are TRBV2 and TRBJ2-5, with D maybe TRBD1 (6 bases). Germline values: CDR1 SNHLY, CDR2 FYNNEI. The CDR3 spans 15 residues. The V end lost 4 bases, the J end lost 3 bases, and 15 bases lay between the germline ends. The CDR3 region is CASSALDKGEETQYF. CDR3 DNA sequence: TGTGCCAGCAGTGCCTTAGATAAGGGGGAAGAGACCCAGTACTTC.

This chain links TRBV13 with TRBJ2-1; 7 bases are shared with TRBD2. Losses at the gene ends were 6 bases for V and 4 bases for J; bases not matched to a gene: 9. The CDR3 has 15 residues. CDR1 PRHDT and CDR2 FYEKMQ come from the germline V gene (reference sequence). The CDR3 nucleotides are TGTGCCAGCAGTTCGGGAGGCGTTGTTTACAATGAGCAGTTCTTC. This encodes CASSSGGVVYNEQFF.

This sequence joins TRBV13 and TRBJ1-1; 10 bases fit TRBD1. CDR1 and CDR2 (germline): PRHDT, FYEKMQ (reference sequence). The V gene end was trimmed by 2 bases and the J gene end by 3 bases; junction bases not matched to a gene: 3. The CDR3 runs to 15 residues. The CDR3 spells CASSLTGQGDTEAFF. CDR3 DNA sequence: TGTGCCAGCAGCTTAACCGGACAGGGGGACACTGAAGCTTTCTTT.

V usage is TRBV25-1 and J usage is TRBJ1-2; D is perhaps TRBD1 (6 bases). Germline-derived CDR1 and CDR2 are MGHDK and SYGVNS. This CDR3 region has 14 residues. The ends were cut back, 2 bases at V and 2 bases at J, with 9 bases in the middle. Written as DNA, the CDR3 is TGTGCCAGCAGTGAAACAGGGCGGAACTATGGCTACACCTTC. Its protein is CASSETGRNYGYTF.

The rearrangement joins TRBV4-1 to TRBJ1-2; tentative D call: TRBD1 (6 bases). There are 16 residues in the CDR3. V gave up 0 bases and J gave up 5 bases, with 16 bases separating them. Germline V gives CDR1 MGHRA, CDR2 YSYEKL. The CDR3 nucleotides are TGCGCCAGCAGCCAAGATCATACCGGGACACAGTATGGCTACACCTTC. Translating gives CASSQDHTGTQYGYTF.

The table lists this clone with a few counts. The chain recombines TRBV5-6 with TRBJ1-4; 8 bases align to TRBD1. Germline trimming cut 4 bases from V and 8 bases from J; bases unmatched to any gene: 4. The CDR3 consists of 13 residues. Germline lookup yields CDR1 SGHDT and CDR2 YYEEEE. The CDR3 loop reads CASSKGQGEKLFF. The DNA of the CDR3 is TGTGCCAGCAGCAAAGGACAGGGAGAAAAACTGTTTTTT.

This clone came up once. The chain has TRBV18 and TRBJ1-3, with D unresolved. Trimming removed 2 bases at V and 4 bases at J, with 6 bases between. Per germline, CDR1 KGHSH and CDR2 LQKENI. The CDR3 totals 13 residues. CDR3: CASSPGIGNTIYF. The CDR3 nucleotides read TGTGCCAGCTCACCAGGCATAGGAAACACCATATATTTT. The full variable domain, completed using reference TRBV18 and TRBJ1-3, is NAGVMQNPRHLVRRRGQEARLRCSPMKGHSHVYWYRQLPEEGLKFMVYLQKENIIDESGMPKERFSAEFPKEGPSILRIQQVVRGDSAAYFCASSPGIGNTIYFGEGSWLTVV.

The J gene is TRBJ2-7, the V gene TRBV15; 9 bases line up with TRBD2. V was clipped by 5 bases and J by 5 bases; unmatched bases: 13. In germline, CDR1 is LNHNV, CDR2 YYDKDF (reference sequence). This CDR3 contains 16 residues. This CDR3 reads CATSSHTSSGNHEQYF. CDR3 coding DNA: TGTGCCACCAGCTCTCACACCTCTAGCGGGAACCACGAGCAGTACTTC.

The chain combines TRBV15 with TRBJ2-5; possibly TRBD2 for D (7 bases). V lost 2 bases, J lost 5 bases, and 21 bases lay in between. The CDR3 has 17 amino acids. CDR1 is LNHNV, CDR2 YYDKDF, per germline (reference sequence). CDR3 in DNA: TGTGCCACCAGCAGATCCCGCGGGGGCGCGGGGGATGAGACCCAGTACTTC. Amino acids: CATSRSRGGAGDETQYF.

The chain joins TRBV9 to TRBJ2-3; 11 bases map to TRBD2. J lost 5 bases, V lost 4 bases, and 3 bases had no gene match. This CDR3 contains 14 residues. The germline gives CDR1 SGDLS, CDR2 YYNGEE. The CDR3 nucleotides read TGTGCCAGCAGCCCTAGCGGGAGGAGAGATACGCAGTATTTT. Protein product: CASSPSGRRDTQYF. Full variable domain (rest looked up from reference TRBV9 and TRBJ2-3): DSGVTQTPKHLITATGQRVTLRCSPRSGDLSVYWYQQSLDQGLQFLIQYYNGEERAKGNILERFSAQQFPDLHSELNLSSLELGDSALYFCASSPSGRRDTQYFGPGTRLTVL.

As for this clone: At the DNA level, this CDR3 is encoded by other sequences in the same sample as well. The J gene is TRBJ2-1, the V gene TRBV7-9; the match to TRBD1 covers 7 bases. This CDR3 region has 15 residues. The germline V gene has CDR1 SEHNR and CDR2 FQNEAQ (reference sequence). V lost 1 base and J lost 4; bases outside the gene matches: 4. DNA for the CDR3: TGTGCCAGCAGCTTAGGGGCAGGGGGATACAATGAGCAGTTCTTC. Its translation: CASSLGAGGYNEQFF.

CDR3 DNA sequence: TGTGCCAGTAGTCCGGGACAGGGGGAGGCCAAAAACATTCAGTACTTC. It translates to CASSPGQGEAKNIQYF. The chain is built from TRBV19 and TRBJ2-4, with 11 bases lining up with TRBD1. CDR1 and CDR2 from the germline V gene are LNHDA and SQIVND (reference sequence). The ends lost 5 bases at V and 1 base at J; junction bases unmatched: 4. This CDR3 region has 16 residues.

With regard to this clone: The junction shows a germline mismatch at one end, possibly a read error. The chain carries TRBV5-1 and TRBJ2-5; no firm D call. This CDR3 spans 12 amino acids. Germline CDR1 is SGHRS and CDR2 is YFSETQ. The CDR3 spells CAGSSSGETQYF. The CDR3 DNA reads as TGCGCCGGCAGCTCCTCCGGGGAGACCCAGTACTTC.

This clone showed up just a few times. The chain combines TRBV5-1 with TRBJ2-1, with TRBD2 matching over 13 bases. CDR1 and CDR2 from the germline V gene are SGHRS and YFSETQ. This CDR3 is 17 amino acids long. Germline trimming cut 5 bases from V and 7 bases from J; bases unmatched to any gene: 12. The CDR3 DNA sequence: TGCGCCAGCAGGGACAGGGGTTGGACTAGCGGGAGTAATGAGCAGTTCTTC. Its translation: CASRDRGWTSGSNEQFF.

The rearrangement links TRBV29-1 to TRBJ1-2; D is perhaps TRBD1 (5 bases). Germline CDR1 reads SQVTM; CDR2 reads ANQGSEA. The CDR3 consists of 13 residues. V was cut by 3 bases and J by 4 bases, with 12 bases left in between. The CDR3, as DNA: TGCAGCGTTGATCCCCAGGGTCTCTATGGCTACACCTTC. Protein product: CSVDPQGLYGYTF.

The V gene is TRBV6-1, the J gene TRBJ1-3; D unresolved. Germline CDR1 and CDR2: MNHNS and SASEGT. V was trimmed by 9 bases and J by 0 bases, leaving 12 bases between them. This CDR3 is built from 14 residues. This CDR3 reads CASFGIRSGNTIYF. The CDR3 nucleotides are TGTGCCAGTTTTGGCATCCGCTCTGGAAACACCATATATTTT.

V usage is TRBV30 and J usage is TRBJ2-2; no reliable D call. Trimming stripped 3 bases from V and 5 bases from J, with 16 bases between. The CDR3 covers 15 residues. The V gene's germline CDR1 is GTSNPN and CDR2 SVGIG (reference sequence). DNA for the CDR3: TGTGCCTGGAGGGCCCTTGGTGAATCTACCGGGGAGCTGTTTTTT. Its protein is CAWRALGESTGELFF.

The gene calls are TRBV14 and TRBJ2-1; a possible D gene is TRBD2 (6 bases). The length of the CDR3 is 17 residues. Germline CDR1 SGHDN, CDR2 FVKESK. The V end lost 0 bases, the J end lost 2 bases, and 14 bases lay between the germline ends. CDR3 nucleotides: TGTGCCAGCAGCCAAGATCCAGCGGCGGGGCCCTACAATGAGCAGTTCTTC. Translating gives CASSQDPAAGPYNEQFF. Filled out from reference TRBV14 and TRBJ2-1, the complete variable domain reads EAGVTQFPSHSVIEKGQTVTLRCDPISGHDNLYWYRRVMGKEIKFLLHFVKESKQDESGMPNNRFLAERTGGTYSTLKVQPAELEDSGVYFCASSQDPAAGPYNEQFFGPGTRLTVL.

This clone has a single count. The chain recombines TRBV7-8 with TRBJ2-1; D remains ambiguous. V was shortened by 5 bases and J by 5 bases, with 10 bases between the two germline ends. The CDR3 length is 13 residues. The V gene's germline CDR1 is SGHVS and CDR2 FQNEAQ. The DNA of the CDR3 is TGTGCCAGCAGCATCAACCGGGACAATGAGCAGTTCTTC. Translation: CASSINRDNEQFF.

The CDR3 loop is CASSSTSGRAYEQYF. CDR3 nucleotides: TGCGCCAGCAGCTCGACTAGCGGGAGAGCCTACGAGCAGTACTTC. V and J are TRBV5-1 and TRBJ2-7, with 12 bases fitting TRBD2. Germline CDR1 is SGHRS and CDR2 is YFSETQ. The CDR3 covers 15 residues. Unmatched junction bases numbered 3, after V lost 3 bases and J lost 2 bases.

J is TRBJ2-7 and V is TRBV18; D is ambiguous. Deletions cut 6 bases from V and 3 bases from J, with 15 bases between. The CDR3 totals 14 residues. Germline CDR1 KGHSH, CDR2 LQKENI. CDR3 DNA: TGTGCCAGCTCCACCATCCGCGGTAACTACGAGCAGTACTTC. It encodes CASSTIRGNYEQYF.

The chain joins TRBV7-2 to TRBJ2-7; tentatively, D is TRBD2 (7 bases). CDR3 length: 14 residues. Germline V gene data show CDR1 as SGHTA and CDR2 as FQGNSA. The ends were cut back, 5 bases at V and 7 bases at J, with 18 bases in the middle. The CDR3 DNA follows: TGTGCCAGCAGCCGGTTGGGGGGGCGAGGAGAGCAGTACTTC. Residues: CASSRLGGRGEQYF.

This rearrangement joins TRBV2 to TRBJ1-1; weak D call: TRBD1 (5 bases). Trimming stripped 6 bases from V and 0 bases from J, with 8 bases between. CDR3 length: 13 amino acids. The V gene's germline CDR1 is SNHLY and CDR2 FYNNEI. The CDR3 DNA follows: TGTGCCAGCAGCAGGGAAATGAACACTGAAGCTTTCTTT. Its protein product is CASSREMNTEAFF.

The chain employs TRBV29-1 and TRBJ2-1; D possibly corresponds to TRBD2 (5 bases). The CDR3 has 13 residues. CDR1 and CDR2 from the germline V gene are SQVTM and ANQGSEA. Trimming shortened V by 0 bases and J by 12 bases, and 15 bases separated the two germline ends. In DNA form, the CDR3 reads TGCAGCGTTGAAGATATCGGGGAAGACGGGCAGTTCTTC. It translates to CSVEDIGEDGQFF.

The gene calls are TRBV7-9 and TRBJ1-2; unclear D gene. The CDR3 is 17 amino acids. Germline CDR1 and CDR2: SEHNR and FQNEAQ (reference sequence). V was cut by 1 base and J by 2 bases, with 17 bases left in between. The CDR3 coding sequence is TGTGCCAGCAGCTTAGAGCCTTTTGAGGTGGTAAACTATGGCTACACCTTC. This encodes CASSLEPFEVVNYGYTF.